Below, 4 T cell receptor beta chains from the same sample are listed, as sequenced in a study of blood T cell repertoires in COVID-19. Libraries were prepared by immunoSEQ multiplex PCR; TCRdb keeps only in-frame clonotypes and omits some of them. The sample has about 70,000 clones, about 83% seen once. Sequencing was done on a sample of peripheral blood. These receptors all come from a man aged 25-45 years with COVID-19, enrolled during active disease.

V and J are TRBV29-1 and TRBJ2-7, with 9 positions matching TRBD1. After removal of 6 bases from V and 3 bases from J, the junction contained 6 bases not matched to a gene. Per the germline V gene, CDR1 is SQVTM and CDR2 is ANQGSEA. This CDR3 has 13 amino acids. CDR3: CSVSGQGVYEQYF. In DNA form, the CDR3 reads TGCAGCGTCTCGGGACAGGGAGTCTACGAGCAGTACTTC.

The chain uses TRBV5-1 and TRBJ2-1, with a possible D match to TRBD2 (5 bases). CDR3 length: 15 amino acids. Trimming shortened V by 4 bases and J by 5 bases, and 16 bases separated the two germline ends. Germline CDR1 SGHRS, CDR2 YFSETQ. The CDR3 region has the DNA TGCGCCAGCAGCATAGCGCTCAACCAAAACAATGAGCAGTTCTTC. This codes for CASSIALNQNNEQFF.

The V gene is TRBV28, the J gene TRBJ1-4; the match to TRBD1 covers 10 bases. Germline trimming cut 6 bases from V and 5 bases from J; bases unmatched to any gene: 9. The V gene's germline CDR1 is MDHEN and CDR2 SYDVKM. This CDR3 contains 16 residues. DNA for the CDR3: TGTGCCAGCAGCCGGGGACAGGGGATTTCAAATGAAAAACTGTTTTTT. Translating it yields CASSRGQGISNEKLFF.

V is TRBV19 and J is TRBJ1-2, with D unresolved. This CDR3 region has 14 residues. Deletions cut 3 bases from V and 11 bases from J, with 19 bases between. CDR1 is LNHDA, CDR2 SQIVND, per germline (reference sequence). The CDR3 is CASSIRPGLSGYTF. The CDR3 nucleotides read TGTGCCAGTAGTATTCGGCCAGGACTATCTGGATACACCTTC.